This passage covers 21 T cell receptor beta chains from one sample sequenced in a study of T and B cells in COVID-19 patients. Multiplex PCR with BIOMED2 TRB-A/B primer pools amplified TRB rearrangements. MiXCR was run by TCRdb on the multiplex PCR reads, yielding one entry per CDR3 protein. The table shows a few thousand distinct CDR3 sequences, with about 28% occurring only once. From blood, 250-500 ng of genomic DNA served as TRB template. Material: blood. The receptor source for this set is a human donor with active COVID-19.

This clonotype has just a few counts. V gene TRBV4-3 combines with J gene TRBJ2-6; D is possibly TRBD2 (6 bases). CDR3 length equals 16 residues. Trimming took 4 bases from V and 4 from J, leaving 14 bases between them. In germline, CDR1 is LGHNA, CDR2 YSLEER. The CDR3 DNA is TGCGCCAGCAGCCCAGTGGGGGGATCAGGGGCCAACGTCCTGACTTTC. Translated, it gives CASSPVGGSGANVLTF.

This clonotype was recorded at least ten times. J is TRBJ2-1 and V is TRBV12-3 or TRBV12-4; 9 nucleotides match TRBD2. The V and J ends lost 6 bases and 2 bases, in that order; junction bases with no gene match: 5. The CDR3 covers 15 residues. The chain's CDR3 is CASRDSGSTYNEQFF. In DNA form, the CDR3 reads TGTGCCAGCAGGGATAGCGGGAGTACCTACAATGAGCAGTTCTTC.

V usage is TRBV12-3 or TRBV12-4 and J usage is TRBJ2-5, with D tentatively TRBD1 or TRBD2 (5 bases each). The V gene lost 2 bases and the J gene lost 10 bases, with 20 bases spanning the gap. The CDR3 runs to 15 residues. In DNA, the CDR3 is TGTGCCAGCAGTTTAATGGCAACGGTGGGGGAACTCCAGTACTTC. Translation gives CASSLMATVGELQYF.

The chain's CDR3 is CASSLTVNQPQHF. In DNA, the CDR3 is TGTGCCAGCAGCTTAACAGTTAATCAGCCCCAGCATTTT. The genes are TRBV7-9 and TRBJ1-5; no firm D call. CDR1 is SEHNR and CDR2 is FQNEAQ in the germline V gene (reference sequence). CDR3 length equals 13 residues. V gave up 2 bases and J gave up 4 bases, with 6 bases separating them.

The genes are TRBV12-3 or TRBV12-4 and TRBJ2-7; tentatively, D is TRBD2 (5 bases). The CDR3 loop spans 13 amino acids. V was shortened by 3 bases and J by 2 bases, with 8 bases between the two germline ends. The CDR3 sequence: CASSFGLPYEQYF. Here the CDR3 DNA reads TGTGCCAGCAGTTTCGGACTGCCCTACGAGCAGTACTTC.

This clonotype has ten or more counts. The V call is TRBV6-5, the J call TRBJ1-5; D ambiguous. This CDR3 has 12 residues. From germline, CDR1 is MNHEY and CDR2 SVGAGI. Trimming stripped 7 bases from V and 6 bases from J, with 10 bases between. Here the CDR3 reads CASTLLGQPQHF. Written as DNA, the CDR3 is TGTGCCAGCACCTTACTTGGTCAGCCCCAGCATTTT.

This clonotype is medium-sized (0.01 to 0.1%) in the sample. The genes are TRBV27 and TRBJ2-5; tentatively, D is TRBD2 (5 bases). V lost 5 bases and J 0 bases, leaving 13 bases between the germline ends. Germline CDR1 MNHEY, CDR2 SMNVEV (reference sequence). The length of the CDR3 is 15 residues. The CDR3 loop reads CASSTLLEYQETQYF. In DNA form, the CDR3 reads TGTGCCAGCAGTACCCTACTAGAATACCAAGAGACCCAGTACTTC.

This chain joins TRBV10-1 and TRBJ2-2; tentatively, D is TRBD2 (5 bases). V dropped 7 bases and J dropped 0 bases, with 15 bases sitting between them. This CDR3 has 16 residues. The germline CDR1 and CDR2 sequences are WNHNN and SYGVQD (reference sequence). The CDR3, as DNA: TGCGCCAGCACCAGCGGAGTCACCTCGAACACCGGGGAGCTGTTTTTT. Amino acids: CASTSGVTSNTGELFF.

This clonotype has more than one count but fewer than ten. This rearrangement joins TRBV5-1 to TRBJ2-3; 8 bases line up with TRBD1. V shed 6 bases, J shed 1 base, and the junction held 4 bases outside the gene matches. CDR1 is SGHRS and CDR2 is YFSETQ in the germline V gene. CDR3 length equals 14 residues. In DNA form, the CDR3 reads TGCGCCAGCACCGGACAGGGCGGCACAGATACGCAGTATTTT. Its translation: CASTGQGGTDTQYF.

In its sample, this clonotype ranks as medium-sized. This rearrangement joins TRBV15 to TRBJ1-4, with TRBD1 as a possible D gene (6 bases). Trimming stripped 1 base from V and 5 bases from J, with 14 bases between. The germline gives CDR1 LNHNV, CDR2 YYDKDF (reference sequence). The CDR3 runs 16 residues. The CDR3 is CATSRVGGRHNEKLFF. CDR3 DNA: TGTGCCACCAGCAGAGTAGGGGGTAGACACAATGAAAAACTGTTTTTT.

This clonotype is labeled medium-sized. The chain links TRBV18 to TRBJ2-2; a possible D gene is TRBD1 (6 bases). Germline V gene data show CDR1 as KGHSH and CDR2 as LQKENI. The CDR3 spans 14 residues. Trimming stripped 4 bases from V and 2 bases from J, with 8 bases between. In nucleotides, the CDR3 is TGTGCCAGCTCACGCAGGGGTAACACCGGGGAGCTGTTTTTT. Encoded protein: CASSRRGNTGELFF.

This clonotype is labeled medium-sized (0.01 to 0.1%). The chain couples TRBV6-5 to TRBJ2-7; D may match TRBD1 or TRBD2 (5 bases each). With 5 bases removed from V and 3 bases from J, the gap between germline ends came to 14 bases. Germline V gene lookup returns CDR1 MNHEY and CDR2 SVGAGI. The CDR3 covers 14 residues. In DNA form, the CDR3 reads TGTGCCAGCAGTGCCGGGGCCGGTCTCTACGAGCAGTACTTC. Protein product: CASSAGAGLYEQYF.

Note on this clonotype: A much larger clone differs from this one at a single base, so this may be a read error. The chain employs TRBV19 and TRBJ1-1; D remains ambiguous. CDR3 length: 13 amino acids. Trimming removed 6 bases from V and 0 bases from J, with 8 bases in between. Germline V gene data show CDR1 as LNHDA and CDR2 as SQIVND (reference sequence). The CDR3 protein is CASRRNLNTEAFF. The CDR3 coding sequence is TGTGCCAGTAGGAGAAACCTGAACACTGAAGCTTTCTTT.

By sample share, this clonotype is medium-sized. The rearrangement joins TRBV5-4 to TRBJ2-6, with D unclear. V was trimmed by 0 bases and J by 2 bases, leaving 6 bases between them. In germline, CDR1 is SGHNT, CDR2 YYREEE (reference sequence). The CDR3 length is 15 residues. The CDR3 DNA sequence: TGTGCCAGCAGCTTGGTCGCAGCTGGGGCCAACGTCCTGACTTTC. Amino acid sequence: CASSLVAAGANVLTF.

This clonotype was counted a few times. V gene TRBV20-1 combines with J gene TRBJ2-1, with D perhaps being TRBD1 or TRBD2 (5 bases each). CDR3 length: 13 amino acids. Germline CDR1 DFQATT, CDR2 SNEGSKA (reference sequence). The V gene lost 6 bases and the J gene lost 14 bases, with 23 bases spanning the gap. The CDR3 nucleotides are TGCAGTGCCTACCCCCCGGGACGGTCTATCGAGTTCTTC. This sequence encodes CSAYPPGRSIEFF.

This clonotype is deemed medium-sized. The rearrangement links TRBV11-1 to TRBJ2-1, with 9 bases identical to TRBD2. Germline CDR1 and CDR2: SGHAT and FQDESV (reference sequence). The CDR3 is made up of 18 amino acids. The V and J ends lost 2 bases and 14 bases, in that order; junction bases with no gene match: 22. CDR3 sequence (DNA): TGTGCCAGCAGCTTACAGCGGGAGCGGGAGGCCTCTATCAAATGGGAGTTCTTC. This sequence encodes CASSLQREREASIKWEFF.

In this sample, this clonotype is medium-sized. The CDR3 region is CAWSLDQLGTQYF. As DNA, the CDR3 is TGTGCCTGGAGTCTGGACCAACTCGGTACGCAGTATTTT. The V gene is TRBV30, the J gene TRBJ2-3; D remains unclear. Trimming stripped 2 bases from V and 8 bases from J, with 14 bases between. The CDR3 length is 13 residues. Looked up from germline, CDR1 is GTSNPN and CDR2 is SVGIG (reference sequence).

This clonotype is classed as medium-sized. V and J are TRBV6-1 and TRBJ2-1; D perhaps matches TRBD2 (5 bases). The germline V and J ends were trimmed by 1 base and 2 bases, with 12 bases remaining between them. The CDR3 has 16 residues. The germline gives CDR1 MNHNS, CDR2 SASEGT. The CDR3 protein is CASSEDGRGTYNEQFF. The CDR3 coding sequence is TGTGCCAGCAGTGAAGACGGGCGAGGGACCTACAATGAGCAGTTCTTC.

By its share, this clonotype is medium-sized. J is TRBJ2-7 and V is TRBV6-2 or TRBV6-3; no clear D. V dropped 2 bases and J dropped 2 bases, with 7 bases sitting between them. This CDR3 region has 13 residues. Germline V lookup: CDR1 MNHEY, CDR2 SVGEGT. In DNA, the CDR3 is TGTGCCAGCAGTTACGCGGCACCCTACGAGCAGTACTTC. It translates to CASSYAAPYEQYF.

This chain connects TRBV7-6 to TRBJ2-2, with D maybe TRBD1 (5 bases). Germline V gives CDR1 SGHVS, CDR2 FNYEAQ. V gave up 3 bases and J gave up 1 base, with 9 bases separating them. The length of the CDR3 is 15 residues. In DNA, the CDR3 is TGTGCCAGCAGCTTGTACAGGATGAACACCGGGGAGCTGTTTTTT. Translation gives CASSLYRMNTGELFF.

A word on this clonotype: A much larger clone differs by one base, so this may be a read error. The chain is built from TRBV10-3 and TRBJ2-1; D possibly matches TRBD1 or TRBD2 (5 bases each). Germline V lookup: CDR1 ENHRY, CDR2 SYGVKD. This CDR3 is built from 17 residues. The V end was cut by 0 bases, the J end by 5 bases, with 17 bases between. For the CDR3, the DNA is TGTGCCATCAGTGAGTCGATGGCTAGAGGGGATAACAATGAGCAGTTCTTC. Translation gives CAISESMARGDNNEQFF.